Presented here are 31 T cell receptor beta chains from one specimen sequenced in a study of cytomegalovirus exposure and HLA in healthy donors. The table came from immunoSEQ multiplex PCR; TCRdb's copy has only in-frame clones and leaves some out. The data show 150,000 to 200,000 clones, roughly nine tenths seen once. The specimen was PBMCs. The receptors stem from a man aged 18 to 29 in good health and CMV-seropositive.

CDR3 protein: CASSLAAHTNTGELFF. In DNA, the CDR3 is TGCGCCAGCAGCTTGGCCGCCCACACGAACACCGGGGAGCTGTTTTTT. The chain recombines TRBV5-1 with TRBJ2-2; no clear D. This CDR3 comprises 16 residues. Trimming took 0 bases from V and 0 from J, leaving 9 bases between them. Germline V gene sequence: CDR1 SGHRS, CDR2 YFSETQ.

V usage is TRBV7-9 and J usage is TRBJ2-5; D not resolved. The V end was cut by 2 bases, the J end by 2 bases, with 9 bases between. There are 14 residues in the CDR3. Looked up from germline, CDR1 is SEHNR and CDR2 is FQNEAQ (reference sequence). As DNA, the CDR3 is TGTGCCAGCAGCTTAACAGAATTACAAGAGACCCAGTACTTC. As protein: CASSLTELQETQYF.

The rearrangement uses TRBV7-2 and TRBJ2-7; D may be TRBD2 (6 bases). Per germline, CDR1 SGHTA and CDR2 FQGNSA. There are 16 residues in the CDR3. Trimming left V 0 bases short and J 0 bases short, with 12 bases between. CDR3 in amino acids: CASSLAGGAGSYEQYF. The CDR3 DNA is TGTGCCAGCAGCTTAGCGGGAGGAGCGGGCTCCTACGAGCAGTACTTC.

This chain uses TRBV28 with TRBJ1-2; D remains ambiguous. This CDR3 is 13 amino acids long. V lost 3 bases, J lost 8 bases, and 13 bases lay in between. Germline V gene sequence: CDR1 MDHEN, CDR2 SYDVKM. As DNA, the CDR3 is TGTGCCAGCAGTTTTACAGCAAGGGAGGGCTACACCTTC. Amino acids: CASSFTAREGYTF.

The chain recombines TRBV2 with TRBJ2-5; 9 nucleotides agree with TRBD2. V lost 10 bases and J lost 2; bases outside the gene matches: 14. The CDR3 spans 16 residues. Germline assignment: CDR1 SNHLY and CDR2 FYNNEI. This chain's CDR3 is CANSRAKREDQETQYF. CDR3 in DNA: TGTGCCAATTCGAGGGCGAAGCGGGAGGATCAAGAGACCCAGTACTTC.

The chain uses TRBV10-2 and TRBJ1-2; possibly TRBD1 for D (5 bases). The CDR3 is 13 amino acids. V was clipped by 3 bases and J by 3 bases, with 8 bases between them. Germline lookup yields CDR1 WSHSY and CDR2 SAAADI. The CDR3 sequence is CASSDGRDYGYTF. CDR3 DNA sequence: TGCGCCAGCAGTGATGGCAGGGACTATGGCTACACCTTC.

This rearrangement joins TRBV5-6 to TRBJ2-7, with TRBD1 identical over 8 bases. The CDR3 consists of 15 residues. Germline CDR1 and CDR2: SGHDT and YYEEEE. Trimming removed 0 bases from V and 4 bases from J; junction bases left unmatched: 6. The CDR3 region has the DNA TGTGCCAGCAGCTTGGTCGCAGGGGGCGGTTACGAGCAGTACTTC. Protein product: CASSLVAGGGYEQYF.

The chain uses TRBV6-5 and TRBJ2-7; 9 bases match TRBD1. This CDR3 has 14 amino acids. Germline assignment: CDR1 MNHEY and CDR2 SVGAGI. Trimming removed 6 bases from V and 6 bases from J; junction bases left unmatched: 9. CDR3 sequence reads: CASRITGGSGEQYF. In DNA, the CDR3 is TGTGCCAGCAGAATCACAGGGGGCTCAGGCGAGCAGTACTTC.

This chain connects TRBV2 to TRBJ2-1; D possibly corresponds to TRBD2 (5 bases). V was cut by 3 bases and J by 6 bases, with 15 bases left in between. CDR3 length: 15 residues. The germline CDR1 and CDR2 sequences are SNHLY and FYNNEI. The CDR3 protein is CASSEAGLASNEQFF. The DNA of the CDR3 is TGTGCCAGCAGTGAGGCGGGTTTGGCGAGCAATGAGCAGTTCTTC.

The chain uses TRBV6-1 and TRBJ2-3, with 8 nucleotides matching TRBD2. This CDR3 contains 14 residues. Germline V gene sequence: CDR1 MNHNS, CDR2 SASEGT. With 6 bases clipped from V and 1 base from J, the junction kept 3 bases outside the gene matches. The CDR3 spells CASRKTSGTDTQYF. The CDR3 bases are TGTGCCAGCAGGAAGACTAGCGGCACAGATACGCAGTATTTT.

The rearrangement joins TRBV4-2 to TRBJ2-7, with 8 bases identical to TRBD2. This CDR3 has 12 residues. The germline V gene encodes CDR1 LGHNA and CDR2 YNFKEQ. Trimming at V came to 5 bases and at J to 6 bases, leaving 3 bases not matched to a gene. CDR3 DNA: TGTGCCAGCAGCTCCGCGGGGGGCGAGCAGTACTTC. Translation gives CASSSAGGEQYF.

The chain links TRBV9 to TRBJ1-5, with 7 bases matching TRBD1. CDR3 length: 15 residues. Trimming removed 1 base from V and 3 bases from J; junction bases left unmatched: 4. CDR1 and CDR2 from the germline V gene are SGDLS and YYNGEE. In DNA form, the CDR3 reads TGTGCCAGCAGCGTATCCGGACAGGTCAATCAGCCCCAGCATTTT. This encodes CASSVSGQVNQPQHF. Full variable domain (outside the CDR3, taken from reference TRBV9 and TRBJ1-5): DSGVTQTPKHLITATGQRVTLRCSPRSGDLSVYWYQQSLDQGLQFLIQYYNGEERAKGNILERFSAQQFPDLHSELNLSSLELGDSALYFCASSVSGQVNQPQHFGDGTRLSIL.

The chain is built from TRBV30 and TRBJ2-1; TRBD2 matches at 11 bases. Germline V gene sequence: CDR1 GTSNPN, CDR2 SVGIG (reference sequence). With V trimmed by 3 bases and J by 4 bases, 2 bases remained unmatched. This CDR3 is 14 amino acids long. The CDR3 loop is CAWRLAGAYNEQFF. CDR3 bases: TGTGCCTGGAGACTAGCGGGAGCGTACAATGAGCAGTTCTTC.

The rearrangement links TRBV5-1 to TRBJ2-3, with 8 bases lining up with TRBD1. The CDR3 covers 16 residues. Per germline, CDR1 SGHRS and CDR2 YFSETQ. V lost 0 bases to trimming and J lost 7 bases; unmatched junction nucleotides: 10. For the CDR3, the DNA is TGCGCCAGCAGCTTGGCCTCTGCAGGGGGCGCAAATACGCAGTATTTT. Its translation is CASSLASAGGANTQYF.

The chain links TRBV9 to TRBJ1-2, with 7 positions matching TRBD1. With 0 bases clipped from V and 6 bases from J, the junction kept 5 bases outside the gene matches. Germline V gene lookup returns CDR1 SGDLS and CDR2 YYNGEE. CDR3 length equals 14 residues. The CDR3 DNA reads as TGTGCCAGCAGCGTAGGACAGGGATACGATGGCTACACCTTC. It translates to CASSVGQGYDGYTF.

The CDR3 loop reads CASSRGQGGEPQHF. CDR3 DNA sequence: TGTGCCAGCAGCCGAGGACAGGGTGGGGAGCCCCAGCATTTT. V gene TRBV7-2 combines with J gene TRBJ1-5; 8 positions agree with TRBD1. Trimming cost V 5 bases and J 8 bases; bases outside gene matches: 8. Germline V CDR1 and CDR2: SGHTA, FQGNSA. This CDR3 has 14 amino acids. The entire variable domain, with the rest obtained from reference TRBV7-2 and TRBJ1-5, is as follows: GAGVSQSPSNKVTEKGKDVELRCDPISGHTALYWYRQSLGQGLEFLIYFQGNSAPDKSGLPSDRFSAERTGGSVSTLTIQRTQQEDSAVYLCASSRGQGGEPQHFGDGTRLSIL.

The rearrangement joins TRBV27 to TRBJ2-7; D gene uncertain. The V gene's germline CDR1 is MNHEY and CDR2 SMNVEV (reference sequence). This CDR3 has 16 amino acids. V dropped 2 bases and J dropped 6 bases, with 20 bases sitting between them. CDR3: CASSLIPAVASREQYF. CDR3 sequence (DNA): TGTGCCAGCAGTTTAATTCCTGCGGTAGCCTCCCGCGAGCAGTACTTC.

The chain employs TRBV18 and TRBJ2-7; 8 positions agree with TRBD2. This CDR3 contains 15 residues. V trimming: 3 bases; J trimming: 3 bases; junction bases outside the gene matches: 7. Germline assignment: CDR1 KGHSH and CDR2 LQKENI. CDR3: CASSPAAGVDYEQYF. Here the CDR3 DNA reads TGTGCCAGCTCACCCGCAGCGGGAGTAGACTACGAGCAGTACTTC. Full variable domain (outside the CDR3, taken from reference TRBV18 and TRBJ2-7): NAGVMQNPRHLVRRRGQEARLRCSPMKGHSHVYWYRQLPEEGLKFMVYLQKENIIDESGMPKERFSAEFPKEGPSILRIQQVVRGDSAAYFCASSPAAGVDYEQYFGPGTRLTVT.

This chain links TRBV6-8 with TRBJ2-2; 13 bases fit TRBD2. V lost 6 bases to trimming and J lost 5 bases; unmatched junction nucleotides: 18. Germline values: CDR1 MNHGY, CDR2 SAAAGT. The CDR3 has 20 residues. CDR3 loop: CASSRPPVTSGRRVTGELFF. The CDR3 DNA follows: TGTGCCAGCAGCCGACCCCCTGTGACTAGCGGGAGGCGTGTAACCGGGGAGCTGTTTTTT.

This clone was recorded only once. The V and J genes are TRBV30 and TRBJ2-7; the D gene is possibly TRBD1 (5 bases). The ends were cut back, 6 bases at V and 7 bases at J, with 19 bases in the middle. From germline, CDR1 is GTSNPN and CDR2 SVGIG (reference sequence). The CDR3 is 13 residues long. The DNA for the CDR3 is TGTGCCTGTTCCCAATACAGGCTCGGGGAGCAGTACTTC. Protein sequence: CACSQYRLGEQYF.

This chain connects TRBV7-8 to TRBJ1-5; 7 nucleotides match TRBD1. V lost 0 bases, J lost 4 bases, and 3 bases stayed unmatched. The V gene's germline CDR1 is SGHVS and CDR2 FQNEAQ. The CDR3 length is 15 residues. This CDR3 is CASSLAGGRNQPQHF. The CDR3 DNA reads as TGTGCCAGCAGCTTAGCAGGGGGCAGGAATCAGCCCCAGCATTTT.

V gene TRBV1 combines with J gene TRBJ1-5; the DNA was not compared with TRBD1, the D call given in the table. TRBV1 is listed as a pseudogene. This CDR3 is 12 amino acids long. The DNA for the CDR3 is TGCACCAGCATTACAGGGACTCAGCCCCAGCATTTT. Amino acids: CTSITGTQPQHF.

J is TRBJ2-7 and V is TRBV6-5; TRBD2 matches 7 bases. The CDR3 is made up of 14 amino acids. The germline CDR1 and CDR2 sequences are MNHEY and SVGAGI. Trimming at V came to 6 bases and at J to 7 bases, leaving 12 bases not matched to a gene. CDR3 DNA sequence: TGTGCCAGCAGGACGCTCAGGCGGGGGTGGGAGCAGTACTTC. It is translated as CASRTLRRGWEQYF.

The chain has TRBV18 and TRBJ2-1; D perhaps matches TRBD2 (5 bases). V was cut by 0 bases and J by 3 bases, with 24 bases left in between. Looked up from germline, CDR1 is KGHSH and CDR2 is LQKENI. The CDR3 totals 20 residues. The CDR3 DNA reads TGTGCCAGCTCACCACCATTGGACTCCTGGGGTCGGTCCAACTACAATGAGCAGTTCTTC. It encodes CASSPPLDSWGRSNYNEQFF.

This clone has a handful of counts. A junction end diverges from the germline sequence, so it may reflect a read error. The chain carries TRBV5-1 and TRBJ1-2; no firm D call. This CDR3 has 13 residues. The V gene's germline CDR1 is SGHRS and CDR2 YFSETQ. Written as DNA, the CDR3 is TGCGCCAGCAGCTTGGGGTTTGACTACGGCTACACCTTC. It encodes CASSLGFDYGYTF.

The V call is TRBV11-2, the J call TRBJ2-7, with D maybe TRBD2 (6 bases). Germline-derived CDR1 and CDR2 are SGHAT and FQNNGV. V was shortened by 5 bases and J by 0 bases, with 20 bases between the two germline ends. The CDR3 loop spans 17 amino acids. The CDR3 region has the DNA TGTGCCAGCAGCAAGCCTCTTGGAGTGGGAGGCTCCTACGAGCAGTACTTC. The encoded protein is CASSKPLGVGGSYEQYF.

The chain combines TRBV11-2 with TRBJ2-7, with unresolved D. The CDR3 runs to 15 residues. Germline V lookup: CDR1 SGHAT, CDR2 FQNNGV. The ends were cut back, 1 base at V and 12 bases at J, with 22 bases in the middle. The CDR3, as DNA: TGTGCCAGCAGCTTAGCCCCCGAAAGTAGTTGGGCGATGTACTTC. It codes for CASSLAPESSWAMYF.

The rearrangement joins TRBV18 to TRBJ1-1; 9 positions agree with TRBD1. V lost 4 bases, J lost 0 bases, and 3 bases stayed unmatched. The germline V gene has CDR1 KGHSH and CDR2 LQKENI. The CDR3 sequence is 15 residues long. The CDR3 DNA follows: TGTGCCAGCTCACAAAACAGGGGGCTGAACACTGAAGCTTTCTTT. Encoded protein: CASSQNRGLNTEAFF.

This clone was picked up one time. CDR3 bases: TGTGCCACCAGCAGAGTAGGGTCCGGGATACAAGAGACCCAGTACTTC. This sequence encodes CATSRVGSGIQETQYF. The chain uses TRBV15 and TRBJ2-5, with D perhaps TRBD2 (5 bases). The CDR3 is 16 residues long. Trimming took off 1 base at V and 2 bases at J, with 14 bases between the two ends. The germline V gene encodes CDR1 LNHNV and CDR2 YYDKDF (reference sequence).

The chain employs TRBV30 and TRBJ1-5; D possibly corresponds to TRBD1 (5 bases). From germline, CDR1 is GTSNPN and CDR2 SVGIG (reference sequence). The CDR3 covers 13 residues. Trimming removed 8 bases at V and 4 bases at J, with 15 bases between. The CDR3: CAHAGGINQPQHF. CDR3 in DNA: TGTGCCCACGCCGGGGGAATAAATCAGCCCCAGCATTTT.

The CDR3 protein is CASSRGTSGSLQFF. CDR3 DNA: TGTGCCTCCTCAAGAGGGACTAGCGGATCCTTGCAGTTCTTC. The chain joins TRBV30 to TRBJ2-1; 11 positions match TRBD2. V was pared by 7 bases and J by 12 bases, with 14 bases of the junction left unmatched. The germline V gene encodes CDR1 GTSNPN and CDR2 SVGIG (reference sequence). The CDR3 sequence is 14 residues long.